This T cell receptor beta chain was identified in a study of T cells after yellow fever vaccination. In germline, CDR1 is SGHTA, CDR2 FQGNSA. V lost 1 base to trimming and J lost 10 bases, with 13 bases between them. The CDR3 runs 13 residues. MiXCR, run by TCRdb on the 5' RACE reads, gives a single entry per CDR3 protein. The data hold 300,000 to 350,000 distinct CDR3 sequences, with about 8.3% observed a single time. The sequencing used PBMCs, collected 35 to 50 days after the first yellow fever vaccination. The chain employs TRBV7-2 and TRBJ1-2; TRBD1 might be the D (5 bases). The TCR sequence derives from a man aged 18 to 35 who received the YFV17D yellow fever vaccine. CDR3 protein: CASSLEPGFLYTF. The CDR3, as DNA: TGTGCCAGCAGCTTAGAGCCAGGGTTCCTCTACACCTTC.